Below are 10 T cell receptor beta chains sequenced from a single sample in a study of T cells in Graves' hyperthyroidism and ophthalmopathy (dated by TCRdb to the late 2010s). Library prep was done by multiplex PCR. TCRdb shows the sequencer as Illumina HiSeq 2000. The TCR beta CDR3 regions were amplified from RNA transcripts. The first round of RT-PCR for the TCR CDR3 was performed with the HTBI primer set and the Qiagen OneStep RT-PCR kit. The raw public data were reprocessed by TCRdb itself: fastp quality trimming at Q25, MiXCR clonotype calling, in-frame beta chains only. Every distinct CDR3 protein forms one entry, paired with its most common genes and DNA. The sample table records more than 450,000 distinct CDR3 sequences; about 20% of these occur just once. Of the sample, about 50% falls within the top ten clones. The sequenced sample consisted of blood. These receptors all stem from a man aged 35-49 years with Graves' ophthalmopathy.

This chain connects TRBV27 to TRBJ2-1, with 7 bases that match TRBD2. From germline, CDR1 is MNHEY and CDR2 SMNVEV (reference sequence). Germline trimming cut 5 bases from V and 0 bases from J; bases unmatched to any gene: 7. The CDR3 contains 16 residues. Here the CDR3 reads CASSPRRGSSYNEQFF. The CDR3 DNA follows: TGTGCCAGCAGTCCCAGGCGGGGGAGCTCCTACAATGAGCAGTTCTTC.

This clonotype was seen more than once but under ten times. This chain joins TRBV9 and TRBJ1-2; 8 nucleotides align to TRBD1. This CDR3 has 15 amino acids. Germline V gives CDR1 SGDLS, CDR2 YYNGEE. The V and J ends lost 0 bases and 8 bases, in that order; junction bases with no gene match: 9. As DNA, the CDR3 is TGTGCCAGCAGCGTAGGATCCCAGGGGGCGCCCGGCTACACCTTC. Its translation: CASSVGSQGAPGYTF.

This sequence joins TRBV6-1 and TRBJ2-7, with D perhaps being TRBD1 or TRBD2 (5 bases each). The V and J ends lost 6 bases and 7 bases respectively, with 13 bases between them. Germline CDR1 reads MNHNS; CDR2 reads SASEGT. The CDR3 is 12 amino acids. CDR3 in DNA: TGTGCCAGCAGCCACGGGGCGAGTGAGCAGTACTTC. Protein product: CASSHGASEQYF.

The chain employs TRBV30 and TRBJ1-2, with 7 bases that match TRBD1. Germline values: CDR1 GTSNPN, CDR2 SVGIG (reference sequence). This CDR3 comprises 15 residues. V shed 0 bases, J shed 4 bases, and the junction held 8 bases outside the gene matches. CDR3 coding DNA: TGTGCCTGGAGTGTACGGAACAGGGGCAGCTATGGCTACACCTTC. It is translated as CAWSVRNRGSYGYTF. Full variable domain (rest looked up from reference TRBV30 and TRBJ1-2): SQTIHQWPATLVQPVGSPLSLECTVEGTSNPNLYWYRQAAGRGLQLLFYSVGIGQISSEVPQNLSASRPQDRQFILSSKKLLLSDSGFYLCAWSVRNRGSYGYTFGSGTRLTVV.

In this sample, this clonotype turned up a few times. The rearrangement links TRBV7-9 to TRBJ2-7; TRBD1 is a possible D gene (6 bases). The germline CDR1 and CDR2 sequences are SEHNR and FQNEAQ (reference sequence). The CDR3 sequence is 14 residues long. The V and J ends lost 4 bases and 3 bases respectively, with 13 bases between them. The CDR3 sequence: CASSSGQRNYEQYF. In nucleotides, the CDR3 is TGTGCCAGCAGCTCCGGACAGAGGAACTACGAGCAGTACTTC.

This clonotype was recorded at least ten times. The J gene is TRBJ2-7, the V gene TRBV9; weak D call: TRBD2 (5 bases). The germline V gene has CDR1 SGDLS and CDR2 YYNGEE. The CDR3 is 14 residues long. Between the trimmed V and J ends, which lost 4 bases and 3 bases, there was a span of 14 bases. CDR3 protein: CASSLSATSYEQYF. The CDR3 DNA reads TGTGCCAGCAGCCTTAGCGCCACAAGCTACGAGCAGTACTTC.

This clonotype turned up a few times. The V gene is TRBV20-1, the J gene TRBJ2-7, with unresolved D. The V gene's germline CDR1 is DFQATT and CDR2 SNEGSKA (reference sequence). The V end was cut by 0 bases, the J end by 1 base, with 10 bases between. This CDR3 contains 14 residues. The chain's CDR3 is CSARDGVGSYEQYF. In DNA, the CDR3 is TGCAGTGCTAGAGATGGGGTCGGTTCCTACGAGCAGTACTTC.

The chain uses TRBV10-3 and TRBJ1-1; TRBD1 might be the D (6 bases). V was trimmed by 7 bases and J by 8 bases, leaving 17 bases between them. The germline CDR1 and CDR2 sequences are ENHRY and SYGVKD. The CDR3 consists of 13 residues. The DNA for the CDR3 is TGTGCCATCAAGGGGGGGGCACGAGTGGAAGCTTTCTTT. Residues: CAIKGGARVEAFF.

The chain recombines TRBV18 with TRBJ1-5; a weak D match, TRBD1 (5 bases). CDR1 and CDR2 from the germline V gene are KGHSH and LQKENI. V was trimmed by 0 bases and J by 7 bases, leaving 13 bases between them. The CDR3 has 15 amino acids. The CDR3 sequence is CASSPPLREGQPQHF. In DNA form, the CDR3 reads TGTGCCAGCTCACCACCGCTCAGGGAGGGACAGCCCCAGCATTTT.

The chain links TRBV6-1 to TRBJ2-5, with 7 bases aligning to TRBD2. The CDR3 contains 14 residues. With 6 bases clipped from V and 1 base from J, the junction kept 5 bases outside the gene matches. Germline CDR1 reads MNHNS; CDR2 reads SASEGT. The DNA for the CDR3 is TGTGCCAGCAGGCCGGGACTACCCCAAGAGACCCAGTACTTC. Amino acid sequence: CASRPGLPQETQYF.